Within the sample, the clone carrying this TCR beta chain is medium-sized (0.01 to 0.1%). The antigen remains undetermined. As for the cDNA, it was generated by 5'RACE with 10-nucleotide random UMIs. TCRdb fed the 5' RACE reads into MiXCR, producing one record per CDR3 protein. Of some 27,000 distinct CDR3 sequences listed, 5% to 7.5% were seen once; the top ten hold roughly 9%. This record comes from a study of neurological immune-mediated disorders. Findings and caveats of the study: Because no CDR3 amino acid sequences were shared across subjects by expanded clones, private repertoires were suggested in all groups.

Per germline, CDR1 ENHRY and CDR2 SYGVKD. Germline trimming cut 2 bases from V and 5 bases from J; bases unmatched to any gene: 10. The CDR3 runs 17 residues. Healthy control samples came from blood bank volunteers in Maryland, USA. Unsorted libraries were generated from 2 million PBMCs. These cells had been stored in RNAlater at -80 C. Sequencing was done on a sample of PBMCs. The receptor comes from a woman aged 45-65 years in good health. The chain is built from TRBV10-3 and TRBJ2-1, with TRBD2 matching over 9 bases. CDR3 in DNA: TGTGCCATCAGTGAGCCTGGCGGGGGGGACATTGACAATGAGCAGTTCTTC. It is translated as CAISEPGGGDIDNEQFF.